One sample yielded the 32 T cell receptor beta chains listed below, sequenced in a study of CD8+CD57+ T cells in acquired aplastic anemia. CDR3 and TCR beta VDJ profiling relied on genomic DNA as the template. TCRdb fed the reads into MiXCR, producing one record per CDR3 protein. The table records about 170,000 distinct CDR3 sequences, roughly 47% of them present only once. The source material was sorted CD4+, CD8+, or CD8+CD57+ T cells (not recorded which) from PBMCs. The receptors here all came from a human donor in good health.

This clonotype was found many times. The chain uses TRBV6-4 and TRBJ2-1; D is possibly TRBD2 (6 bases). The CDR3 consists of 14 residues. Germline-derived CDR1 and CDR2 are MRHNA and SNTAGT. V lost 6 bases and J 2 bases, leaving 11 bases between the germline ends. CDR3 nucleotide sequence: TGTGCCAGCAGCACTAGCCTCACCTACAATGAGCAGTTCTTC. Amino acids: CASSTSLTYNEQFF.

This clonotype came up many times. The chain is built from TRBV7-2 and TRBJ2-3, with 13 bases fitting TRBD2. The CDR3 spans 16 residues. J was trimmed by 2 bases and V by 6 bases; bases with no gene match: 5. Germline CDR1 is SGHTA and CDR2 is FQGNSA. CDR3 in DNA: TGTGCCAGCAGGCTCGGGACTAGCGGGATCACAGATACGCAGTATTTT. Protein sequence: CASRLGTSGITDTQYF.

This clonotype appeared a single time. The chain carries TRBV9 and TRBJ2-5; either TRBD1 or TRBD2 may fit D (5 bases each). Trimming left V 4 bases short and J 3 bases short, with 16 bases between. Germline loops: CDR1 SGDLS, CDR2 YYNGEE. This CDR3 has 15 residues. This CDR3 is CASSQTARDEETQYF. The CDR3 bases are TGTGCCAGCAGCCAAACAGCCAGGGACGAAGAGACCCAGTACTTC.

This clonotype showed up many times. The genes are TRBV7-9 and TRBJ1-2; D may be TRBD1 (5 bases). The CDR3 has 13 residues. Germline CDR1 is SEHNR and CDR2 is FQNEAQ (reference sequence). Trimming took 6 bases from V and 8 from J, leaving 16 bases between them. CDR3 amino acids: CASSRGQGWGYTF. The CDR3 coding sequence is TGTGCCAGCAGTAGAGGCCAGGGCTGGGGCTACACCTTC.

The chain links TRBV2 to TRBJ1-5; 7 bases match TRBD1. Germline lookup yields CDR1 SNHLY and CDR2 FYNNEI. The CDR3 has 15 residues. J was trimmed by 12 bases and V by 3 bases; bases with no gene match: 14. The CDR3 reads CASSDLGGGVKLQHF. In nucleotides, the CDR3 is TGTGCCAGCAGTGATCTCGGAGGGGGCGTGAAGCTCCAGCATTTT.

Note on this clonotype: Since no conserved phenylalanine or tryptophan closes the CDR3, a read error is the likely cause. The chain carries TRBV2 and TRBJ2-2, with D perhaps matching TRBD1 (6 bases). Deletions cut 1 base from V and 1 base from J, with 7 bases between. The CDR3 has 15 residues. Germline V gene lookup returns CDR1 SNHLY and CDR2 FYNNEI. The chain's CDR3 is CASSEEGGNTGELFL. The CDR3 nucleotides are TGTGCCAGCAGTGAAGAAGGGGGGAACACCGGGGAGCTGTTTTTG.

V gene TRBV25-1 combines with J gene TRBJ1-1, with D possibly TRBD1 on 5 matching bases. The V end lost 4 bases, the J end lost 5 bases, and 11 bases lay between the germline ends. Germline V lookup: CDR1 MGHDK, CDR2 SYGVNS. The CDR3 consists of 13 residues. Here the CDR3 reads CASSGQYRTEAFF. CDR3 bases: TGTGCCAGCAGTGGACAGTACAGGACTGAAGCTTTCTTT.

A note on this clonotype: This may arise from a read error, as a much more abundant clone is one base away. V usage is TRBV9 and J usage is TRBJ2-7, with TRBD1 matching 9 bases. Germline V lookup: CDR1 SGDLS, CDR2 YYNGEE. This CDR3 is 16 amino acids long. CDR3 sequence (DNA): TGTGCCAGCAGCGTAGACCCCGGGACAGGGCTGTACGGGCAGTACTTC. This codes for CASSVDPGTGLYGQYF.

The chain is built from TRBV10-3 and TRBJ1-2; TRBD1 matches 10 bases. The CDR3 covers 17 residues. With 6 bases clipped from V and 4 bases from J, the junction kept 14 bases outside the gene matches. CDR1 and CDR2 (germline): ENHRY, SYGVKD. This CDR3 is CAIRQGQGVGSSYGYTF. The CDR3 DNA sequence: TGTGCCATCAGGCAAGGACAGGGGGTCGGTTCTAGCTATGGCTACACCTTC.

This clonotype has only a few counts. J is TRBJ1-3 and V is TRBV12-3 or TRBV12-4, with D possibly being TRBD1 (6 bases). V lost 6 bases and J lost 0, with 15 bases in between. The CDR3 loop spans 16 amino acids. The CDR3 spells CASSHRQEISGNTIYF. For the CDR3, the DNA is TGTGCCAGCAGCCATAGACAGGAGATCTCTGGAAACACCATATATTTT.

J is TRBJ2-2 and V is TRBV10-3; 10 bases fit TRBD2. The V and J ends lost 10 bases and 5 bases, in that order; junction bases with no gene match: 7. Looked up from germline, CDR1 is ENHRY and CDR2 is SYGVKD. The length of the CDR3 is 14 residues. CDR3 DNA: TGTGCCACCTTGACTAGCGGGCTTACCGGGGAGCTGTTTTTT. Its translation: CATLTSGLTGELFF.

V usage is TRBV24-1 and J usage is TRBJ2-1; 11 bases map to TRBD1. CDR3 length equals 14 residues. The J segment lost 9 bases and the V segment lost 2 bases, leaving 2 bases of the junction unmatched. Germline CDR1 is KGHDR and CDR2 is SFDVKD. The CDR3 sequence is CATSDWTGGGEQFF. The CDR3 coding sequence is TGTGCCACCAGTGATTGGACAGGGGGCGGTGAGCAGTTCTTC.

The rearrangement uses TRBV9 and TRBJ2-7, with D tentatively TRBD1 or TRBD2 (5 bases each). CDR1 and CDR2 from the germline V gene are SGDLS and YYNGEE. V shed 8 bases and J shed 5 bases, with 20 bases lying between them. This CDR3 has 14 amino acids. CDR3 sequence: CASSLDGAGDEQYF. In DNA, the CDR3 is TGTGCCAGTAGCTTGGACGGGGCCGGAGACGAGCAGTACTTC.

The gene calls are TRBV7-9 and TRBJ2-5, with 9 bases fitting TRBD1. The CDR3 covers 14 residues. Losses at the gene ends were 3 bases for V and 5 bases for J; bases not matched to a gene: 4. In germline, CDR1 is SEHNR, CDR2 FQNEAQ (reference sequence). CDR3 loop: CASSLGQGHETQYF. DNA for the CDR3: TGTGCCAGCAGCTTGGGACAGGGACACGAGACCCAGTACTTC.

The CDR3 loop reads CSARASGTFYNSPLHF. The CDR3 DNA reads TGCAGTGCTAGAGCGAGCGGGACATTCTATAATTCACCCCTCCACTTT. The chain links TRBV20-1 to TRBJ1-6; weak D call: TRBD1 (6 bases). Germline V gives CDR1 DFQATT, CDR2 SNEGSKA (reference sequence). CDR3 length: 16 residues. V was cut by 1 base and J by 3 bases, with 13 bases left in between.

The chain links TRBV29-1 to TRBJ2-7, with D perhaps being TRBD1 or TRBD2 (5 bases each). Looked up from germline, CDR1 is SQVTM and CDR2 is ANQGSEA. There are 15 residues in the CDR3. Deletions cut 3 bases from V and 2 bases from J, with 17 bases between. The CDR3 nucleotides are TGCAGCGTTGAGGGAGCCCCAGGGTTCCCCTACGAGCAGTACTTC. This codes for CSVEGAPGFPYEQYF.

The chain has TRBV2 and TRBJ2-7, with a weak D call TRBD1 (6 bases). There are 15 residues in the CDR3. The V end lost 7 bases, the J end lost 0 bases, and 16 bases lay between the germline ends. CDR1 is SNHLY and CDR2 is FYNNEI in the germline V gene. The CDR3 DNA reads TGTGCCAGCATAAAAGGGACACTGAGCTCCTACGAGCAGTACTTC. Protein: CASIKGTLSSYEQYF.

This chain joins TRBV5-6 and TRBJ2-3, with 8 nucleotides matching TRBD1. Germline-derived CDR1 and CDR2 are SGHDT and YYEEEE. This CDR3 spans 18 amino acids. The J segment lost 0 bases and the V segment lost 6 bases, leaving 15 bases of the junction unmatched. The CDR3 reads CASIEEGRGLTSTDTQYF. The CDR3 coding sequence is TGTGCCAGCATCGAAGAGGGCAGGGGGCTTACTAGCACAGATACGCAGTATTTT.

V gene TRBV10-3 combines with J gene TRBJ1-3; possibly TRBD1 for D (6 bases). Germline CDR1 is ENHRY and CDR2 is SYGVKD. CDR3 length: 16 residues. With 4 bases removed from V and 8 bases from J, the gap between germline ends came to 21 bases. In nucleotides, the CDR3 is TGTGCCATCAGTGCGCGGGGGGCAGCGGATGGCTACACCATATATTTT. It encodes CAISARGAADGYTIYF.

In its sample, this clonotype was seen a few times. With a much larger clone just one base away, this may be a read error. The rearrangement links TRBV5-1 to TRBJ2-7, with a tentative D call TRBD2 (6 bases). CDR3 length: 14 amino acids. Per the germline V gene, CDR1 is SGHRS and CDR2 is YFSETQ. Trimming stripped 0 bases from V and 0 bases from J, with 7 bases between. The CDR3 region is CASSLDGSSYEQYF. The CDR3 DNA follows: TGCGCCAGCAGCTTGGACGGGAGCTCCTACGAGCAGTACTTC.

At least ten counts were recorded for this clonotype. This rearrangement joins TRBV2 to TRBJ2-5; D could derive from TRBD1 or TRBD2 (5 bases each). The CDR3 has 11 residues. With 6 bases removed from V and 6 bases from J, the gap between germline ends came to 8 bases. Looked up from germline, CDR1 is SNHLY and CDR2 is FYNNEI. CDR3 bases: TGTGCCAGCAGAGGGGAGAAGACCCAGTACTTC. Its protein product is CASRGEKTQYF.

V and J are TRBV18 and TRBJ2-5, with 9 bases identical to TRBD1. The CDR3 is 16 amino acids. With 6 bases clipped from V and 0 bases from J, the junction kept 8 bases outside the gene matches. Germline values: CDR1 KGHSH, CDR2 LQKENI. CDR3 nucleotide sequence: TGTGCCAGCTCGCCAAGCCGGACAGGGGACCAAGAGACCCAGTACTTC. It is translated as CASSPSRTGDQETQYF.

The chain links TRBV4-2 to TRBJ2-1, with 7 bases fitting TRBD2. This CDR3 region has 18 residues. V lost 0 bases, J lost 6 bases, and 14 bases stayed unmatched. The V gene's germline CDR1 is LGHNA and CDR2 YNFKEQ. The CDR3 is CASSQDSTSSGHRNEQFF. As DNA, the CDR3 is TGTGCCAGCAGCCAAGATTCTACTTCTAGCGGACACCGCAATGAGCAGTTCTTC.

The chain has TRBV7-2 and TRBJ1-1; a possible D gene is TRBD1 (6 bases). Trimming shortened V by 6 bases and J by 2 bases, and 10 bases separated the two germline ends. The CDR3 loop spans 13 amino acids. Germline values: CDR1 SGHTA, CDR2 FQGNSA. The CDR3 here is CASRQGPNTEAFF. The CDR3 DNA sequence: TGTGCCAGCAGGCAGGGGCCAAACACTGAAGCTTTCTTT.

This clonotype was detected many times. The J gene is TRBJ2-3, the V gene TRBV12-3 or TRBV12-4; 7 nucleotides agree with TRBD1. The CDR3 has 14 residues. Losses at the gene ends were 6 bases for V and 4 bases for J; bases not matched to a gene: 7. CDR3 DNA: TGTGCCAGCAGGAACAGGGGTAGGGCAGATACGCAGTATTTT. Encoded protein: CASRNRGRADTQYF.

Many counts were recorded for this clonotype. The V and J genes are TRBV6-1 and TRBJ2-7; either TRBD1 or TRBD2 may fit D (5 bases each). The ends were cut back, 8 bases at V and 8 bases at J, with 16 bases in the middle. Germline-derived CDR1 and CDR2 are MNHNS and SASEGT. This CDR3 is 12 amino acids long. For the CDR3, the DNA is TGTGCCAGCCGCCTATCCACGGGGCAGCAGTACTTC. Translated: CASRLSTGQQYF.

V is TRBV19 and J is TRBJ2-7, with 8 bases aligning to TRBD1. The CDR3 loop spans 14 amino acids. V lost 4 bases to trimming and J lost 3 bases; unmatched junction nucleotides: 5. Germline CDR1 is LNHDA and CDR2 is SQIVND (reference sequence). The CDR3 nucleotides are TGTGCCAGTAGTACTTGGGACAGGCTCTACGAGCAGTACTTC. Its protein is CASSTWDRLYEQYF.

With regard to this clonotype: At one of its ends the junction is not consistent with the germline gene, which may arise from a read error. The chain has TRBV11-1 and TRBJ1-2; D is possibly TRBD1 (5 bases). Germline CDR1 SGHAT, CDR2 FQDESV (reference sequence). This CDR3 contains 17 residues. CDR3 sequence reads: CASSLDQGAVFKDGHTF. The CDR3 DNA reads as TGTGCCAGCAGCTTAGATCAAGGGGCTGTGTTTAAGGATGGCCACACCTTC.

This clonotype occurred many times. V and J are TRBV20-1 and TRBJ1-6, with 8 bases identical to TRBD1. The CDR3 is made up of 14 amino acids. Germline values: CDR1 DFQATT, CDR2 SNEGSKA (reference sequence). Trimming cost V 7 bases and J 7 bases; bases outside gene matches: 9. The CDR3 is CSVTGGGWNSPLHF. CDR3 in DNA: TGCAGTGTAACAGGGGGTGGGTGGAATTCACCCCTCCACTTT.

The J gene is TRBJ2-5, the V gene TRBV7-8, with a possible D match to TRBD1 (6 bases). The V gene lost 2 bases and the J gene lost 5 bases, with 12 bases spanning the gap. Per the germline V gene, CDR1 is SGHVS and CDR2 is FQNEAQ. The CDR3 is 14 residues long. The CDR3 loop is CASSLTGTKETQYF. The CDR3 DNA reads as TGTGCCAGCAGCTTAACAGGGACGAAGGAGACCCAGTACTTC.

This clonotype occurred a few times. The V gene is TRBV10-3, the J gene TRBJ2-1; possibly TRBD1 for D (6 bases). Germline assignment: CDR1 ENHRY and CDR2 SYGVKD. Trimming stripped 2 bases from V and 2 bases from J, with 10 bases between. The CDR3 totals 15 residues. The CDR3 nucleotides are TGTGCCATCAGTGAGAGGGACACAGCCTACAATGAGCAGTTCTTC. Its translation: CAISERDTAYNEQFF.

This clonotype was seen ten or more times. The chain's CDR3 is CASTSTQVQPQHF. CDR3 sequence (DNA): TGCGCCAGCACGTCGACTCAGGTTCAGCCCCAGCATTTT. J is TRBJ1-5 and V is TRBV10-2; D gene unclear. The CDR3 has 13 residues. Germline CDR1 is WSHSY and CDR2 is SAAADI. Trimming took 7 bases from V and 6 from J, leaving 13 bases between them.